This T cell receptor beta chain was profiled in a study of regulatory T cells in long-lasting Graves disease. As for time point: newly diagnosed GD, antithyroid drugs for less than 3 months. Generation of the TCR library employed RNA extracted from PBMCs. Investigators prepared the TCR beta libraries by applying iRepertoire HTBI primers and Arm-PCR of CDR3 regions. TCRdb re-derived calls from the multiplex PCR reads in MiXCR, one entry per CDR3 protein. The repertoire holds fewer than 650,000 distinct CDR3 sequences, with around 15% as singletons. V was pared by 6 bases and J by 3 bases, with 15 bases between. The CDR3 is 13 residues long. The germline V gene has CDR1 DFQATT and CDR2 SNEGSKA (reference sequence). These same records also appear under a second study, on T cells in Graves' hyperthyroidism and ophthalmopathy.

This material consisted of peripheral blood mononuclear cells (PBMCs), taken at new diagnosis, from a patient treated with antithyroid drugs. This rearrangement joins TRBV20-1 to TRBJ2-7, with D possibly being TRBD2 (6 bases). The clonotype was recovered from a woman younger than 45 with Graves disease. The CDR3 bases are TGCAGTGCCGGAGGGAAACTATTCTACGAGCAGTACTTC. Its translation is CSAGGKLFYEQYF.